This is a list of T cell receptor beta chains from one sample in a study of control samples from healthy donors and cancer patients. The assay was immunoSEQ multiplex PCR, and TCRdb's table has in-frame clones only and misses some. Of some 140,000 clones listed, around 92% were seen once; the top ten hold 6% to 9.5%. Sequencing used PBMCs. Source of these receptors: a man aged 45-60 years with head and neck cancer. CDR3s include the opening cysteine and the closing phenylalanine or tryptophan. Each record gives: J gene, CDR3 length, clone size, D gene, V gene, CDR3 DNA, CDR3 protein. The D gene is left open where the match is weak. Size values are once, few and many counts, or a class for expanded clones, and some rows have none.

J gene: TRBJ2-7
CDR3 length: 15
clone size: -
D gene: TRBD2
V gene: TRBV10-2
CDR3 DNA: TGCGCCAGCAGCCTTACTAGCGGGAGCTCCTACGAGCAGTACTTC
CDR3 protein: CASSLTSGSSYEQYF

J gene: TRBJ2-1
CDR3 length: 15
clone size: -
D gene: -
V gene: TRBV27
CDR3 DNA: TGTGCCAGCAGTTTAGGAGGGGGGCTCGTCAATGAGCAGTTCTTC
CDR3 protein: CASSLGGGLVNEQFF

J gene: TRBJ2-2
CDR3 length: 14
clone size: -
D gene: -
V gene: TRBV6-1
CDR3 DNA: TGTGCCAGCAGTGAACCTGTCGGCACCGGGGAGCTGTTTTTT
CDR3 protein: CASSEPVGTGELFF

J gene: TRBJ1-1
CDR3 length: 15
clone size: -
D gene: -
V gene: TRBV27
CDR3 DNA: TGTGCCAGCAGTGCAGACAGGCGTTTGAACACTGAAGCTTTCTTT
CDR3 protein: CASSADRRLNTEAFF

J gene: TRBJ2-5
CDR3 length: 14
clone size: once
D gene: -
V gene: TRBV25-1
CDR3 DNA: TGTGCCAGCAGTGACCTGATCTCAGGGGAGACCCAGTACTTC
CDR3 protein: CASSDLISGETQYF

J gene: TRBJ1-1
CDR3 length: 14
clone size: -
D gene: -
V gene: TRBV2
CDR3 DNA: TGTGCCAGCAGCCCCGGGAGGATGAACACTGAAGCTTTCTTT
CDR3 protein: CASSPGRMNTEAFF

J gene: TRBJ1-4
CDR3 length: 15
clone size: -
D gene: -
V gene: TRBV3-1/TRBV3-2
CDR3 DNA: TGTGCCAGCAGCCAAAATACTGGGGGCGGCGAAAAACTGTTTTTT
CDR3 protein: CASSQNTGGGEKLFF

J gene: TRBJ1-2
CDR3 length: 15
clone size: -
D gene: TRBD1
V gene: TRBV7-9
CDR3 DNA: TGTGCCAGCAGCTTGAACAGGGGGCTTAGTGATGGCTACACCTTC
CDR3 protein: CASSLNRGLSDGYTF

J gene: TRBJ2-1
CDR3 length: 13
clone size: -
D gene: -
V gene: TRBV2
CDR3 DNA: TGTGCCAGCAAGGCGGGGAGGAGCAATGAGCAGTTCTTC
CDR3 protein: CASKAGRSNEQFF

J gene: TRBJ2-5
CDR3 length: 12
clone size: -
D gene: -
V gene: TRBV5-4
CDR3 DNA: TGTGCCAGCAGCCCTGTTGGGGGGACCCAGTACTTC
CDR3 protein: CASSPVGGTQYF

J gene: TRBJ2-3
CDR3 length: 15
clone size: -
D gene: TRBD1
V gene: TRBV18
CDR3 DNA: TGTGCCAGCTCACCCTCGGGACAGGGGGCAGATACGCAGTATTTT
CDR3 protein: CASSPSGQGADTQYF

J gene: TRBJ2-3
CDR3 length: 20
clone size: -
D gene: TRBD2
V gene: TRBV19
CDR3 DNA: TGTGCCAGTAGTGTCCTCCCCCTCCGGGGGACTAGCGGGGGGTTAGATACGCAGTATTTT
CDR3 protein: CASSVLPLRGTSGGLDTQYF

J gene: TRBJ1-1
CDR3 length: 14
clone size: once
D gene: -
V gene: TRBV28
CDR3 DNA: TGTGCCAGCAGAGCCCCGGACGCGAACCCTGAAGCTTTCTTT
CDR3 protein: CASRAPDANPEAFF

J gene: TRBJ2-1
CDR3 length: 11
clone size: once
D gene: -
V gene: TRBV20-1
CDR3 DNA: TGCAGTGCTAGCCGGGACACCGAGCAGTTCTTC
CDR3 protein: CSASRDTEQFF

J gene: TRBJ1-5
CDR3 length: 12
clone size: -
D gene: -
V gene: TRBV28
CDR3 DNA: TGTGCCAGCAGTTCCCAGGGCCAGCCCCAGCATTTT
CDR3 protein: CASSSQGQPQHF

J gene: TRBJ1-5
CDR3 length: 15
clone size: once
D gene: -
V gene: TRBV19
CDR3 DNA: TGTGCCAGTGGTCGGGGGGCCTGGGGCAATCAGCCCCAGCATTTT
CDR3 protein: CASGRGAWGNQPQHF

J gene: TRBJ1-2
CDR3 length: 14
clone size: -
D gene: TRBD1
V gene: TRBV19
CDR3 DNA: TGTGCCAGTAGTATTGACAGGGGAGGATCTCGCTACACCTTC
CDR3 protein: CASSIDRGGSRYTF

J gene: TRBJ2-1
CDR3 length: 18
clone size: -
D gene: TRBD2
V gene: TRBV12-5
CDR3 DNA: TGTGCTAGTGGTTTCGTAGGACTAGCGGGCGAGGGATACAATGAGCAGTTCTTC
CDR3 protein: CASGFVGLAGEGYNEQFF

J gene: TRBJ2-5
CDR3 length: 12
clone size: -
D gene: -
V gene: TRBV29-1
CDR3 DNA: TGCAGCGTGAGGGACATTCAAGAGACCCAGTACTTC
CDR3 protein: CSVRDIQETQYF

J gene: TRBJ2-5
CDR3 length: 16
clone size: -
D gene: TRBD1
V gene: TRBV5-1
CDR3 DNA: TGCGCCAGCAGCTCGGGTCCTCAGGGGGCCGGGGAGACCCAGTACTTC
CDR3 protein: CASSSGPQGAGETQYF

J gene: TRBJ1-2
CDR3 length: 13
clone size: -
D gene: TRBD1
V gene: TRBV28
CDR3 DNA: TGTGCCAGCAGATGGGACAGCCCGATGGGCTACACCTTC
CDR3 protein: CASRWDSPMGYTF

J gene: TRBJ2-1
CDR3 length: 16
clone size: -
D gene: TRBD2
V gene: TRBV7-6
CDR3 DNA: TGTGCCAGCAGCTTGAGCGGGGGTAGCTCCTACAATGAGCAGTTCTTC
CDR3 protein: CASSLSGGSSYNEQFF

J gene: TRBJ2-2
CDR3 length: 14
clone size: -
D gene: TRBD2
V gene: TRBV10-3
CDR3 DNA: TGTGCCGTTTCTAGCGGTTCATCGGCCGGGGAGCTGTTTTTT
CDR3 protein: CAVSSGSSAGELFF

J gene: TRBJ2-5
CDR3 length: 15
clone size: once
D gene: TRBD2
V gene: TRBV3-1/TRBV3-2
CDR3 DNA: TGTGCCAGCAGGTTCGGACTAGCGGGACAAGAGACCCAGTACTTC
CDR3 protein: CASRFGLAGQETQYF

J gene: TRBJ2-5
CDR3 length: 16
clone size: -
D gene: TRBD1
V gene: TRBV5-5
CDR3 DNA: TGTGCCAGCAATCTTGTCTTAGGGGGCCTCCAAGAGACCCAGTACTTC
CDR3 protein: CASNLVLGGLQETQYF

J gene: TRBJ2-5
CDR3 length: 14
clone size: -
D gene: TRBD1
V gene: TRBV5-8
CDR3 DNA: TGTGCCAGCACCCGGTCAGGGGGCGCAGAGACCCAGTACTTC
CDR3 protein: CASTRSGGAETQYF

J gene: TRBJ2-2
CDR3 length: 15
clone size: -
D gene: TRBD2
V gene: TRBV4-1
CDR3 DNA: TGCGCCAGCAGCCCCGGGGGGGCCCGTACCGGGGAGCTGTTTTTT
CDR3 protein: CASSPGGARTGELFF

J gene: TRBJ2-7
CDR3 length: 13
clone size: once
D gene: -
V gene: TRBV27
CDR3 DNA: TGTGCCAGCAGTTTGGACGGTTTCTACGAGCAGTACTTC
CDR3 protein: CASSLDGFYEQYF

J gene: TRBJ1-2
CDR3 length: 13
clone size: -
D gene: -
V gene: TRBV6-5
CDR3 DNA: TGTGCCAGCAGTTACGGGGCAGACTATGGCTACACCTTC
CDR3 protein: CASSYGADYGYTF

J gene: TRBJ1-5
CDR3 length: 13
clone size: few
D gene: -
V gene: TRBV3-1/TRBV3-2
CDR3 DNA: TGTGCCAGCAGCCAAGGCAGGAGCCAGCCCCAGCATTTT
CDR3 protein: CASSQGRSQPQHF

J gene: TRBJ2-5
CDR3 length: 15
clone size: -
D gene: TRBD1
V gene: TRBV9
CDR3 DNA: TGTGCCAGCAGCGTAGGCCAGGGGGCAGGGGAGACCCAGTACTTC
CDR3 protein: CASSVGQGAGETQYF

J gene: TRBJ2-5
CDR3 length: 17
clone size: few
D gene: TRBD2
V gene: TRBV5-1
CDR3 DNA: TGCGCCAGCAGCTCCGGAGCCCTAGCGGGGGGTGGGAGGACCCAGTACTTC
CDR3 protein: CASSSGALAGGGRTQYF

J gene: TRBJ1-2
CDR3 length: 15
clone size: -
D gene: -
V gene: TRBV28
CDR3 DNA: TGTGCCAGCAGTTTACGGCAGGGACTAGACTATGGCTACACCTTC
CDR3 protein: CASSLRQGLDYGYTF

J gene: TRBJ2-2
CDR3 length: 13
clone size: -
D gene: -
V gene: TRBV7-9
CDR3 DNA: TGTGCCCGCGACTCTTCCGGCTCCGGGGAGCTGTTTTTT
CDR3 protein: CARDSSGSGELFF

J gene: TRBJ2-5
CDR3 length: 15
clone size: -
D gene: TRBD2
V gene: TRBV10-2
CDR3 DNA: TGCGCCAGCAGTCGGGGGGGGTCGTACCAAGAGACCCAGTACTTC
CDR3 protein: CASSRGGSYQETQYF

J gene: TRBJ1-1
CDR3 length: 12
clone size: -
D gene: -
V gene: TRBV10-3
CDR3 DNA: TGTGCCATCAGTGATGTTGCCAATGAAGCTTTCTTT
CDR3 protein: CAISDVANEAFF

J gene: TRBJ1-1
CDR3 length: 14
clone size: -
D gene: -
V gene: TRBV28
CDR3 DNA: TGTGCCAGCAGTGCCTTTCCTACAAACACTGAAGCTTTCTTT
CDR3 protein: CASSAFPTNTEAFF

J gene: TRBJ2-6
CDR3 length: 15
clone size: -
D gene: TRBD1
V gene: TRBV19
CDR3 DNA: TGTGCCAGTAGAACAGGGGCTGCTGGGGCCAACGTCCTGACTTTC
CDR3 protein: CASRTGAAGANVLTF

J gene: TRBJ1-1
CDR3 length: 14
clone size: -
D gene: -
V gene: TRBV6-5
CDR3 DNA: TGTGCCAGCGTCACGACGGCACTGAACACTGAAGCTTTCTTT
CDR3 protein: CASVTTALNTEAFF

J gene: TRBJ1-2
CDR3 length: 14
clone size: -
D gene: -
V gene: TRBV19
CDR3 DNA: TGTGCCAGTAGCCGGACAGTTCCTTCCTTTGGCTACACCTTC
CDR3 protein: CASSRTVPSFGYTF

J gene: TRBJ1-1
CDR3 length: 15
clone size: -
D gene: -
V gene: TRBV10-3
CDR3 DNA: TGTGCCATCAGTGGTGGGCGGAGCAGGGACACTGAAGCTTTCTTT
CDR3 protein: CAISGGRSRDTEAFF

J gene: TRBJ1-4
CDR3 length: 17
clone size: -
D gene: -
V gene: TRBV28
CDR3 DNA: TGTGCCAGCAGTTTTAAAGGTCTAAAAACGGGTAATGAAAAACTGTTTTTT
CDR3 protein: CASSFKGLKTGNEKLFF

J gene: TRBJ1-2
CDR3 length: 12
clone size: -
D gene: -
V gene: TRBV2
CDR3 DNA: TGTGCCAGCTTCCGAACCATCGGGGGCTACACCTTC
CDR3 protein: CASFRTIGGYTF

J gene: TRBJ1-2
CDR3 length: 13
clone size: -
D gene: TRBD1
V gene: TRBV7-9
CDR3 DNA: TGTGCCAGCAGCCCGACAGGGGCCAACGGCTACACCTTC
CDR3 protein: CASSPTGANGYTF

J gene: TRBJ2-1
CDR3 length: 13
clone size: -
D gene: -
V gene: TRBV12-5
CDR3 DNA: TGTGCTAGTGGCCGAAGGGGGGGCAATGAGCAGTTCTTC
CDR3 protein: CASGRRGGNEQFF

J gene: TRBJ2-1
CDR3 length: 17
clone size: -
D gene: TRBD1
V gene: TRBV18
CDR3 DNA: TGTGCCAGCTCACCACCCCCCTCGGGACAGCTTAACAATGAGCAGTTCTTC
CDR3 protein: CASSPPPSGQLNNEQFF

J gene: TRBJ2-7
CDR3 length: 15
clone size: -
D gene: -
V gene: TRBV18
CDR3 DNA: TGTGCCAGTTCACTCGGGGGACAGCCATCCTACGAGCAGTACTTC
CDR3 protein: CASSLGGQPSYEQYF

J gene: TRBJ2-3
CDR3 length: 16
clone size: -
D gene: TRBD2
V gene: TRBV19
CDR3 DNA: TGTGCCAGTAGTGGATGGACTAGCGGGAAGACAGATACGCAGTATTTT
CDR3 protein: CASSGWTSGKTDTQYF

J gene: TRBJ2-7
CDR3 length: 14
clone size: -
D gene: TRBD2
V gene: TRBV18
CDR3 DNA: TGTGCCAGCTCACCAATGGCGGGAGCCTACGAGCAGTACTTC
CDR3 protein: CASSPMAGAYEQYF

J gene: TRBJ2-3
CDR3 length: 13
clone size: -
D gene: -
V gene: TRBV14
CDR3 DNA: TGTGCCAGCAGCCAAGGGTGGAGAACAACGCAGTATTTT
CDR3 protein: CASSQGWRTTQYF

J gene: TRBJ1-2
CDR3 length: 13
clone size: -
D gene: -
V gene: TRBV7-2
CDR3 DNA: TGTGCCAGCAGCCCGACGGGTCCGGGTGGCTACACCTTC
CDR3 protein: CASSPTGPGGYTF

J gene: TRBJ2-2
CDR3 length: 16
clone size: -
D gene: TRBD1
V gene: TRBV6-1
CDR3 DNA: TGTGCCAGCAGTGAACCAGGGGGCGCGAACACCGGGGAGCTGTTTTTT
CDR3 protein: CASSEPGGANTGELFF

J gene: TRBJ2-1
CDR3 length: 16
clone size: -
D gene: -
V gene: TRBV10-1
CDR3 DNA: TGCGCCAGCAGTGACCCGACGGTCTTACCCTACAATGAGCAGTTCTTC
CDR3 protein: CASSDPTVLPYNEQFF

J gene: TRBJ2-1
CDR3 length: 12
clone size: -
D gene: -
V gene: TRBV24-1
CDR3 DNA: TGTGCCACCAGTGAGTCAGCGACTGAGCAGTTCTTC
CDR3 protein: CATSESATEQFF

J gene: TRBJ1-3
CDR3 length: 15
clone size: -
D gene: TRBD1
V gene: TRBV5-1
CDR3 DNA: TGCGCCAGCAGCTTGGGGCAGGGGGCTGGAAACACCATATATTTT
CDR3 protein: CASSLGQGAGNTIYF

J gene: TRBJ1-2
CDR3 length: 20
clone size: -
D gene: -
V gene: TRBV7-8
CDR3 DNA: TGTGCCAGCAGCTTAGGAGGGAATGGGGGCCTAACAACGGCTAACTATGGCTACACCTTC
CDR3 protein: CASSLGGNGGLTTANYGYTF

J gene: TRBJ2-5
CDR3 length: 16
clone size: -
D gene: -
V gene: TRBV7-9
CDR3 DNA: TGTGCCAGCAGCTTAGTGGGGGGACCCCGACAAGAGACCCAGTACTTC
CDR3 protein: CASSLVGGPRQETQYF

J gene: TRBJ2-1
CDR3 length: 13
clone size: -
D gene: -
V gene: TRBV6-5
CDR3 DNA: TGTGCCAGCAGGACGAGCTCCTACAATGAGCAGTTCTTC
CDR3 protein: CASRTSSYNEQFF

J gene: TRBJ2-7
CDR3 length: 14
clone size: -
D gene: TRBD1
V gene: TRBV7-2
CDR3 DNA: TGTGCCAGCAGCTTAGTACCAGGGGGTTACGAGCAGTACTTC
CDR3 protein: CASSLVPGGYEQYF